Following are 27 T cell receptor beta chains from one sample sequenced in a study of blood T cell repertoires in COVID-19. Libraries were prepared by immunoSEQ multiplex PCR; TCRdb keeps only in-frame clonotypes and omits some of them. The table shows tens of thousands of clones, with roughly nine tenths occurring only once. Sequenced material: peripheral blood. Every receptor here comes from a human donor in a cohort sampled during active COVID-19.

The chain couples TRBV5-5 to TRBJ2-7; TRBD1 is a possible D gene (6 bases). Germline V CDR1 and CDR2: SGHKS, YYEKEE (reference sequence). This CDR3 spans 15 amino acids. Trimming took 4 bases from V and 4 from J, leaving 18 bases between them. The CDR3 region is CASSRSVGAGYEQYV. DNA of the CDR3: TGTGCCAGCAGCCGTTCAGTGGGGGCAGGGTACGAGCAGTACGTC.

J is TRBJ1-4 and V is TRBV6-1; the D gene is possibly TRBD1 (6 bases). The V gene lost 1 base and the J gene lost 9 bases, with 12 bases spanning the gap. Germline loops: CDR1 MNHNS, CDR2 SASEGT. The CDR3 loop spans 14 amino acids. Written as DNA, the CDR3 is TGTGCCAGCAGTGAAGGGGGGACACCGAAAAAACTGTTTTTT. Its translation: CASSEGGTPKKLFF.

This clone was counted a single time. The rearrangement uses TRBV11-2 and TRBJ2-5, with a tentative D call TRBD2 (6 bases). The CDR3 contains 15 residues. Trimming shortened V by 5 bases and J by 3 bases, and 16 bases separated the two germline ends. The V gene's germline CDR1 is SGHAT and CDR2 FQNNGV. Here the CDR3 DNA reads TGTGCCAGCAGCCCCACCAACCAGCGGGAAGAGACCCAGTACTTC. Its protein is CASSPTNQREETQYF.

The genes are TRBV27 and TRBJ2-1; a possible D gene is TRBD1 (6 bases). The germline gives CDR1 MNHEY, CDR2 SMNVEV (reference sequence). Trimming removed 2 bases from V and 9 bases from J, with 14 bases in between. The CDR3 spans 14 residues. CDR3 coding DNA: TGTGCCAGCAGTTTAACAGGGCCTTGGGGTGAGCAGTTCTTC. Protein sequence: CASSLTGPWGEQFF.

Points on this clone: The conserved phenylalanine or tryptophan is not found at the CDR3 terminus, so this likely reflects a read error. The DNA is left out, because the CDR3 cannot be placed on it with certainty; the CDR3 is given as TCRdb lists it. This chain joins TRBV27 and TRBJ2-7; TRBD1 reflects the table's D call only, with no check against the DNA. Germline V gene sequence: CDR1 MNHEY, CDR2 SMNVEV (reference sequence). The CDR3 spans 14 amino acids, including both terminal residues. CDR3 sequence reads: CASPSWTDRAGVGI.

This chain joins TRBV10-3 and TRBJ1-4, with TRBD1 identical over 7 bases. After removal of 0 bases from V and 4 bases from J, the junction contained 2 bases not matched to a gene. This CDR3 spans 15 amino acids. The V gene's germline CDR1 is ENHRY and CDR2 SYGVKD. The CDR3 spells CAISESTGINEKLFF. CDR3 DNA sequence: TGTGCCATCAGTGAGTCGACAGGGATTAATGAAAAACTGTTTTTT.

J is TRBJ2-1 and V is TRBV15; possibly TRBD2 for D (5 bases). The germline V and J ends were trimmed by 3 bases and 10 bases, with 7 bases remaining between them. From germline, CDR1 is LNHNV and CDR2 YYDKDF (reference sequence). This CDR3 spans 11 amino acids. CDR3 sequence reads: CATSSGGEQFF. The CDR3 DNA sequence: TGTGCCACCAGCAGCGGCGGGGAGCAGTTCTTC. Combining the CDR3 with reference TRBV15 and TRBJ2-1 gives the whole variable domain DAMVIQNPRYQVTQFGKPVTLSCSQTLNHNVMYWYQQKSSQAPKLLFHYYDKDFNNEADTPDNFQSRRPNTSFCFLDIRSPGLGDTAMYLCATSSGGEQFFGPGTRLTVL.

The CDR3 coding sequence is TGTGCCAGCAGCTTAATCACCCTACGAGGCGATCAGCCCCAGCATTTT. It yields the protein CASSLITLRGDQPQHF. The chain recombines TRBV7-9 with TRBJ1-5; D is unresolved. V dropped 2 bases and J dropped 5 bases, with 16 bases sitting between them. Germline V gene data show CDR1 as SEHNR and CDR2 as FQNEAQ (reference sequence). This CDR3 region has 16 residues.

The gene calls are TRBV24-1 and TRBJ2-1; D is uncertain. This CDR3 is 14 amino acids long. Germline-derived CDR1 and CDR2 are KGHDR and SFDVKD. Trimming took 2 bases from V and 3 from J, leaving 7 bases between them. The CDR3 DNA is TGTGCCACCAGTGATTCTGGCAACTACAATGAGCAGTTCTTC. Translated, it gives CATSDSGNYNEQFF.

This chain connects TRBV24-1 to TRBJ2-5; 11 nucleotides agree with TRBD1. V trimming: 3 bases; J trimming: 4 bases; junction bases outside the gene matches: 3. CDR1 and CDR2 from the germline V gene are KGHDR and SFDVKD. The CDR3 loop spans 15 amino acids. The CDR3 coding sequence is TGTGCCACCAGTGATGGGACAGGGGGGAGAGAGACCCAGTACTTC. Translation gives CATSDGTGGRETQYF.

The rearrangement links TRBV7-3 to TRBJ2-2; TRBD1 matches 7 bases. Germline CDR1 SGHTA, CDR2 FQGTGA. CDR3 length: 17 amino acids. The V gene end was trimmed by 5 bases and the J gene end by 2 bases; junction bases not matched to a gene: 11. CDR3 loop: CASSQSRQGFNTGELFF. The CDR3 bases are TGTGCCAGCAGCCAAAGCCGACAGGGCTTTAACACCGGGGAGCTGTTTTTT.

This clone showed up just once. This sequence joins TRBV4-3 and TRBJ1-1; tentatively, D is TRBD1 (6 bases). The CDR3 is 16 amino acids. V lost 3 bases to trimming and J lost 2 bases, with 16 bases between them. Germline values: CDR1 LGHNA, CDR2 YSLEER. This CDR3 reads CASSQSPIRGNTEAFF. The CDR3 bases are TGCGCCAGCAGCCAGAGCCCGATCAGGGGAAACACTGAAGCTTTCTTT.

V is TRBV2 and J is TRBJ2-7, with D maybe TRBD1 (6 bases). The CDR3 totals 12 residues. The germline CDR1 and CDR2 sequences are SNHLY and FYNNEI. V lost 4 bases and J lost 2, with 6 bases in between. This CDR3 is CASSGTAYEQYF. CDR3 nucleotide sequence: TGTGCCAGCAGTGGGACAGCCTACGAGCAGTACTTC.

CDR3 sequence: CASSNTRDTVSYEQYV. CDR3 nucleotide sequence: TGTGCCAGCAGTAACACTCGGGACACCGTCTCCTACGAGCAGTACGTC. The V and J genes are TRBV6-6 and TRBJ2-7; D possibly corresponds to TRBD1 (6 bases). The V end lost 5 bases, the J end lost 0 bases, and 17 bases lay between the germline ends. The CDR3 spans 16 residues. CDR1 MNHNY and CDR2 SVGAGI come from the germline V gene (reference sequence).

The chain has TRBV3-1 (or the pseudogene TRBV3-2) and TRBJ2-3; 7 bases are a match to TRBD1. V trimming: 4 bases; J trimming: 0 bases; junction bases outside the gene matches: 1. CDR1 and CDR2 from the germline V gene are LGHDT and YNNKEL (reference sequence). This CDR3 comprises 14 residues. This CDR3 reads CASSRTGSTDTQYF. The CDR3 bases are TGTGCCAGCAGCCGGACAGGTAGCACAGATACGCAGTATTTT.

The chain joins TRBV7-2 to TRBJ1-2, with D possibly matching TRBD1 (5 bases). Trimming pared 1 base from V and 2 bases from J, leaving 14 bases between. Germline CDR1 SGHTA, CDR2 FQGNSA. This CDR3 spans 16 amino acids. CDR3 DNA: TGTGCCAGCAGCTTAGAGGGGATACGGCTGAACTATGGCTACACCTTC. Its protein is CASSLEGIRLNYGYTF.

The gene calls are TRBV19 and TRBJ2-3, with D maybe TRBD1 (5 bases). V gave up 5 bases and J gave up 4 bases, with 10 bases separating them. Germline V CDR1 and CDR2: LNHDA, SQIVND (reference sequence). This CDR3 comprises 13 residues. CDR3 sequence (DNA): TGTGCCAGTAGTCCAGGGATCGCAGATACGCAGTATTTT. Translation gives CASSPGIADTQYF.

This chain links TRBV18 with TRBJ2-7; 8 bases are a match to TRBD1. This CDR3 has 14 amino acids. V shed 3 bases, J shed 0 bases, and the junction held 1 base outside the gene matches. Looked up from germline, CDR1 is KGHSH and CDR2 is LQKENI. The CDR3 nucleotides are TGTGCCAGCTCACCGGGACAGGACTCCTACGAGCAGTACTTC. Its protein is CASSPGQDSYEQYF. The full variable domain, in which reference TRBV18 and TRBJ2-7 provide the parts outside the CDR3, is NAGVMQNPRHLVRRRGQEARLRCSPMKGHSHVYWYRQLPEEGLKFMVYLQKENIIDESGMPKERFSAEFPKEGPSILRIQQVVRGDSAAYFCASSPGQDSYEQYFGPGTRLTVT.

This rearrangement joins TRBV14 to TRBJ2-1; tentatively, D is TRBD1 (5 bases). The V gene's germline CDR1 is SGHDN and CDR2 FVKESK. There are 20 residues in the CDR3. Trimming shortened V by 3 bases and J by 0 bases, and 24 bases separated the two germline ends. The CDR3 nucleotides are TGTGCCAGCAGCCATCCCCTTGACGGAGCCCGACAGAGCTCCTACAATGAGCAGTTCTTC. This translates into CASSHPLDGARQSSYNEQFF. The complete variable domain, with remaining parts taken from reference TRBV14 and TRBJ2-1, reads EAGVTQFPSHSVIEKGQTVTLRCDPISGHDNLYWYRRVMGKEIKFLLHFVKESKQDESGMPNNRFLAERTGGTYSTLKVQPAELEDSGVYFCASSHPLDGARQSSYNEQFFGPGTRLTVL.

This chain joins TRBV10-3 and TRBJ1-2; D remains ambiguous. Germline V lookup: CDR1 ENHRY, CDR2 SYGVKD. The CDR3 has 15 amino acids. V lost 0 bases and J lost 4, with 12 bases in between. The CDR3 DNA is TGTGCCATCAGTGAGTCCTCCGCAGGAACCTATGGCTACACCTTC. Protein product: CAISESSAGTYGYTF.

V is TRBV7-2 and J is TRBJ2-5; TRBD2 aligns across 9 bases. The CDR3 totals 16 residues. Germline trimming cut 2 bases from V and 3 bases from J; bases unmatched to any gene: 7. Germline assignment: CDR1 SGHTA and CDR2 FQGNSA. The CDR3 nucleotides are TGTGCCAGCAGCTTAAAGGGCGGGGGGGCCGAAGAGACCCAGTACTTC. This codes for CASSLKGGGAEETQYF.

The chain links TRBV6-5 to TRBJ2-2, with 7 bases matching TRBD2. V gave up 4 bases and J gave up 3 bases; unmatched junction bases: 5. The CDR3 consists of 15 residues. Germline V gene sequence: CDR1 MNHEY, CDR2 SVGAGI. The CDR3 region is CASSFRLAYTGELFF. Here the CDR3 DNA reads TGTGCCAGCAGTTTTCGACTAGCCTACACCGGGGAGCTGTTTTTT.

The chain carries TRBV6-5 and TRBJ2-5; possible D gene TRBD1, 6 bases. There are 16 residues in the CDR3. The germline CDR1 and CDR2 sequences are MNHEY and SVGAGI. V dropped 4 bases and J dropped 5 bases, with 20 bases sitting between them. The CDR3 is CASSLSGGDRKETQYF. The CDR3, as DNA: TGTGCCAGCAGTTTGTCTGGGGGCGACAGGAAGGAGACCCAGTACTTC.

This clone occurred once. The chain uses TRBV5-6 and TRBJ1-4; D remains unclear. Germline lookup yields CDR1 SGHDT and CDR2 YYEEEE. V lost 2 bases to trimming and J lost 10 bases, with 9 bases between them. The CDR3 consists of 12 residues. The CDR3 region is CASSLLDGKLFF. The CDR3 bases are TGTGCCAGCAGCTTATTAGATGGAAAACTGTTTTTT.

V usage is TRBV29-1 and J usage is TRBJ2-7; D gene ambiguous. The CDR3 contains 14 residues. CDR1 is SQVTM and CDR2 is ANQGSEA in the germline V gene. Trimming removed 6 bases at V and 5 bases at J, with 20 bases between. The CDR3 here is CSVMKAGGFNEQYF. The CDR3 DNA reads as TGCAGCGTCATGAAGGCAGGTGGGTTTAACGAGCAGTACTTC.

V usage is TRBV3-1 (or the pseudogene TRBV3-2) and J usage is TRBJ1-4, with TRBD1 matching over 8 bases. This CDR3 spans 14 amino acids. Germline V CDR1 and CDR2: LGHDT, YNNKEL (reference sequence). With V trimmed by 3 bases and J by 9 bases, 6 bases remained unmatched. The CDR3 is CASSHSGGRKKLFF. Here the CDR3 DNA reads TGTGCCAGCAGCCACTCAGGGGGCAGGAAAAAACTGTTTTTT.

This clone appeared a single time. CDR3 residues: CASSTLTGPYEQYV. In DNA, the CDR3 is TGTGCCAGCAGCACCCTAACAGGACCATACGAGCAGTACGTC. The chain joins TRBV5-6 to TRBJ2-7; the D gene is possibly TRBD1 (5 bases). The germline V gene encodes CDR1 SGHDT and CDR2 YYEEEE. Trimming left V 4 bases short and J 4 bases short, with 15 bases between. CDR3 length: 14 residues.